This T cell receptor (beta chain) comes out of a study of T cell responses to AZD1222 COVID-19 vaccine. Germline lookup yields CDR1 SEHNR and CDR2 FQNEAQ (reference sequence). Trimming pared 7 bases from V and 2 bases from J, leaving 11 bases between. The CDR3 has 13 amino acids. Method: immunoSEQ multiplex PCR; TCRdb's copy keeps in-frame clones and lacks some. The data hold around 130,000 clones, with 80% to 95% observed a single time. The sequenced sample was peripheral blood, obtained on day 0 of AZD1222 vaccination. This sequence was found in an adult in good health. The chain links TRBV7-9 to TRBJ1-1; D is undetermined. The CDR3 reads CASTPGVNTEAFF. Written as DNA, the CDR3 is TGTGCCAGCACCCCCGGGGTAAACACTGAAGCTTTCTTT.